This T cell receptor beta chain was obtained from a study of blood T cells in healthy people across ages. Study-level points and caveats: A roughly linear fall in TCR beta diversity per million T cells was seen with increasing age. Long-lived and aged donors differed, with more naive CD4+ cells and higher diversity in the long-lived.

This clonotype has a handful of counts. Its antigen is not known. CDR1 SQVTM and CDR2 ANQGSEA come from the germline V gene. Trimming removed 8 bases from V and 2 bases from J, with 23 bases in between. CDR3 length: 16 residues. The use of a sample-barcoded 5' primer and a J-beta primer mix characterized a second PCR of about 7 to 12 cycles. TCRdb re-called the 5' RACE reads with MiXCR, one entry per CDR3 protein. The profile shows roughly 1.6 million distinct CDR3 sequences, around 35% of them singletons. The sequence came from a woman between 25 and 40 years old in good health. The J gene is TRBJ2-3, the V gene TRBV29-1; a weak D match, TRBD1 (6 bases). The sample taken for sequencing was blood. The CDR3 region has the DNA TGCAGCACCACCCTGGGACAAGCATCATCCACAGATACGCAGTATTTT. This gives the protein CSTTLGQASSTDTQYF.